This TCR beta chain is drawn from a study of regulatory T cells in long-lasting Graves disease. Time point described: newly diagnosed GD, antithyroid drugs for less than 3 months. The TCR library was made from RNA extracted from PBMCs. About 10 milliliters of peripheral blood were taken and placed in EDTA tubes. Investigators prepared the TCR beta libraries by applying iRepertoire HTBI primers and Arm-PCR of CDR3 regions. TCRdb called the multiplex PCR reads again in MiXCR, with one record for every CDR3 protein. The sample yields about 220,000 distinct CDR3 sequences, roughly 19% seen once. This clonotype has just a few counts. The V and J ends lost 3 bases and 9 bases, in that order; junction bases with no gene match: 9. CDR1 LNHNV and CDR2 YYDKDF come from the germline V gene (reference sequence). There are 15 residues in the CDR3. This same sample was also part of a study on T cells in Graves' hyperthyroidism and ophthalmopathy. That paper states: HTBI primers were employed in a first-round RT-PCR of the TCR CDR3.

This chain uses TRBV15 with TRBJ2-4, with 9 bases identical to TRBD1. Source: peripheral blood mononuclear cells (PBMCs), taken at new diagnosis, from a patient treated with antithyroid drugs. The receptor was isolated from a young woman with Graves disease. The CDR3 region has the DNA TGTGCCACCAGCAGTCGGACAGGGGAAGGGAGCATTCAGTACTTC. Amino acid sequence: CATSSRTGEGSIQYF.